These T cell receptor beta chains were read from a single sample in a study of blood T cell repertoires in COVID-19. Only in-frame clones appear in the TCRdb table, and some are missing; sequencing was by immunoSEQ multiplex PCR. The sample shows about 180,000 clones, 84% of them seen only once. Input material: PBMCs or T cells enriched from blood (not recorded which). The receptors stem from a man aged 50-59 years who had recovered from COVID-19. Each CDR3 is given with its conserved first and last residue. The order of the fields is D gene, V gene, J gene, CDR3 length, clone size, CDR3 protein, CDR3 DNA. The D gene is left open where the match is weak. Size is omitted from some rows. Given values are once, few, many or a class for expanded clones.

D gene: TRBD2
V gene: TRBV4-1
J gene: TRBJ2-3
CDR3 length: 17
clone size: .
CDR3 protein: CASSRYELAGGPDTQYF
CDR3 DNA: TGCGCCAGCAGCCGCTACGAACTAGCGGGGGGGCCAGATACGCAGTATTTT

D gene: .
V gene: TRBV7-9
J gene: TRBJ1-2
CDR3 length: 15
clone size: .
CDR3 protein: CASTRGEGRLYGYTF
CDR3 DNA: TGTGCCAGCACCCGAGGGGAGGGCCGACTCTATGGCTACACCTTC

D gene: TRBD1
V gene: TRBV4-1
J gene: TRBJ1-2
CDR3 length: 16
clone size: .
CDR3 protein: CASSQAEGTANYGYTF
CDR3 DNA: TGCGCCAGCAGCCAAGCAGAGGGGACAGCTAACTATGGCTACACCTTC

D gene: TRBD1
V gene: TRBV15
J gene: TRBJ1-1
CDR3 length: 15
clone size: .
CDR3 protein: CATSSRQGAGTEAFF
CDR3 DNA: TGTGCCACCAGCAGCCGACAGGGGGCAGGGACTGAAGCTTTCTTT

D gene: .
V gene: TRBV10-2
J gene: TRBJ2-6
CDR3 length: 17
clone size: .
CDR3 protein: CASSESEFRSGANVLTF
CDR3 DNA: TGCGCCAGCAGTGAGTCGGAGTTTCGCTCTGGGGCCAACGTCCTGACTTTC

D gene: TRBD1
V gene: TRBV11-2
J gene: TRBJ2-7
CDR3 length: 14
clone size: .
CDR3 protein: CASSLGQATYEQYF
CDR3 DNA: TGTGCCAGCAGCTTGGGACAGGCGACCTACGAGCAGTACTTC

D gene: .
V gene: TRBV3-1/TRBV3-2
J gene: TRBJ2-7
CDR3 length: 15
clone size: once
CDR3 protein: CASSQDPRASMEQYF
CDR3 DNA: TGTGCCAGCAGCCAAGATCCCAGGGCCTCTATGGAGCAGTACTTC

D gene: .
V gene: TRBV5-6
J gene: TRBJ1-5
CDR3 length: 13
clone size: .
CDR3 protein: CASSLKGNQPQHF
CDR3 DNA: TGTGCCAGCAGCTTGAAGGGGAATCAGCCCCAGCATTTT

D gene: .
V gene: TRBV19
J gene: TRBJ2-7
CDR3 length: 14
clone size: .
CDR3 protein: CASSIRSSSYEQYF
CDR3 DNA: TGTGCCAGTAGTATCCGGTCTAGCTCCTACGAGCAGTACTTC

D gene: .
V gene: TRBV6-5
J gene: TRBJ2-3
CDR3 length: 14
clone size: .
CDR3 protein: CASSFRQATDTQYF
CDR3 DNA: TGTGCCAGCAGCTTTCGACAGGCCACAGATACGCAGTATTTT

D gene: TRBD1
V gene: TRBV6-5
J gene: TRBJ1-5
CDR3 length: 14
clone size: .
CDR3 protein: CASTPGQGHQPQHF
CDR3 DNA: TGTGCCAGCACTCCGGGACAGGGACATCAGCCCCAGCATTTT

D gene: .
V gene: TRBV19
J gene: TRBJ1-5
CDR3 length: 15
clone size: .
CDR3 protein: CASDTLGSSNQPQHF
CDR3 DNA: TGTGCCAGCGACACTTTGGGCAGTAGCAATCAGCCCCAGCATTTT

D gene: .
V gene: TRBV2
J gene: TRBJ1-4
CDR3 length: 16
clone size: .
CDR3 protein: CASSQDFTPGKEKLFF
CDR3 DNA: TGTGCCAGCAGTCAAGACTTCACTCCGGGGAAAGAAAAACTGTTTTTT

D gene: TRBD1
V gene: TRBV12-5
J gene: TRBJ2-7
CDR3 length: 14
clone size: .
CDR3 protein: CASAIGTGPYEQYF
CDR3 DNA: TGTGCTAGTGCCATCGGGACAGGGCCCTACGAGCAGTACTTC

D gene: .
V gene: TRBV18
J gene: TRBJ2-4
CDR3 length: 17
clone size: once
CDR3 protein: CASSPNRGSTAKNIQYF
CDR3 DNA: TGTGCCAGCTCACCAAACCGGGGTTCAACAGCCAAAAACATTCAGTACTTC

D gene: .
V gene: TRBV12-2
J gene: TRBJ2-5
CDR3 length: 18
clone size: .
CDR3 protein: CASRLSGGRENGQETQYF
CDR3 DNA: TGTGCAAGTCGCCTTAGCGGGGGGCGGGAGAATGGCCAAGAGACCCAGTACTTC

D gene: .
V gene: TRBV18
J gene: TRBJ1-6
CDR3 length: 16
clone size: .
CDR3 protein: CASSTEQASYNSPLHF
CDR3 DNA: TGTGCCAGCTCAACAGAACAAGCCTCCTATAATTCACCCCTCCACTTT

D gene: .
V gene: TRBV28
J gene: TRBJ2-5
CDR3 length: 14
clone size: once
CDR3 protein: CASSLGGTQETQYF
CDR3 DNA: TGTGCCAGCAGTTTAGGGGGGACTCAAGAGACCCAGTACTTC

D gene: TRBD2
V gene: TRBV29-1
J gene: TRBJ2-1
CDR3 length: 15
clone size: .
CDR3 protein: CSVEDPLAGGNEQFF
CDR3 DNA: TGCAGCGTTGAAGATCCGCTAGCGGGGGGGAATGAGCAGTTCTTC

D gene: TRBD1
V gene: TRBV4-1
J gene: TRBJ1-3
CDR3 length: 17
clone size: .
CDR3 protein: CASSQEGTANSGNTIYF
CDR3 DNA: TGCGCCAGCAGCCAAGAAGGGACAGCGAACTCTGGAAACACCATATATTTT

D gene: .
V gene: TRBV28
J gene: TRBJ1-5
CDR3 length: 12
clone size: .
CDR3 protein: CASSLYNQPQHF
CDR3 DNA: TGTGCCAGCAGTCTCTATAATCAGCCCCAGCATTTT

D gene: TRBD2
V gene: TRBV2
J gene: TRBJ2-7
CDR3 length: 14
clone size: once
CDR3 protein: CASRTSGGSYEQYF
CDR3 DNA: TGTGCCAGCAGGACTAGCGGGGGTTCCTACGAGCAGTACTTC

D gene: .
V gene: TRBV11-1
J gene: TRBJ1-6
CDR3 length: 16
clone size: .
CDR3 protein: CASSFRVTGGNSPLHF
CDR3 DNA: TGTGCCAGCAGCTTCCGAGTGACAGGCGGGAATTCACCCCTCCACTTT

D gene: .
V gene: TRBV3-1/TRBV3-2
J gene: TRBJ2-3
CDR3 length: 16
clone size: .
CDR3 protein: CASSHPTGQTTDTQYF
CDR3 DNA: TGTGCCAGCAGCCACCCGACAGGCCAGACCACAGATACGCAGTATTTT

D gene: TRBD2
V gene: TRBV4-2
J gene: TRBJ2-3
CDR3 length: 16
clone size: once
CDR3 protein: CASSQEGGRRTDTQYF
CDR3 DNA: TGTGCCAGCAGCCAAGAGGGAGGGAGACGCACAGATACGCAGTATTTT

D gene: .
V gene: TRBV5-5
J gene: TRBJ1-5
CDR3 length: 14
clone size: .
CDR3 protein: CASSLGTGWQPQHF
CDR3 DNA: TGTGCCAGCAGCTTGGGGACGGGATGGCAGCCCCAGCATTTT

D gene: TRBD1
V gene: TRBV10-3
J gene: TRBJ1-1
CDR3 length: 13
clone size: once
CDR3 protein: CAISGDRGTEAFF
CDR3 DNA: TGTGCCATCAGTGGTGACAGGGGCACTGAAGCTTTCTTT

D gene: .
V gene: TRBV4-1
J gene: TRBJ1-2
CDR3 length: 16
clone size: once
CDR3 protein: CASVRDGTVVSDGYTF
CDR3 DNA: TGCGCCAGCGTCCGGGACGGGACTGTCGTATCGGATGGCTACACCTTC

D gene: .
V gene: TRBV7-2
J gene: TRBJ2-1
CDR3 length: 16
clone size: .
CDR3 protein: CASSLASGQMYNEQFF
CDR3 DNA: TGTGCCAGCAGCTTAGCAAGCGGTCAGATGTACAATGAGCAGTTCTTC

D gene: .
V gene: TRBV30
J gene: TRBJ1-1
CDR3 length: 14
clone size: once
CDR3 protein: CAWRARGGNTEAFF
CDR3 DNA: TGTGCCTGGAGGGCGCGAGGGGGGAACACTGAAGCTTTCTTT

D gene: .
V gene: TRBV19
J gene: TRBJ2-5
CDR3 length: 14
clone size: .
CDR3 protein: CASSPTRLQETQYF
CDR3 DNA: TGTGCCAGTAGTCCCACCCGGTTACAAGAGACCCAGTACTTC

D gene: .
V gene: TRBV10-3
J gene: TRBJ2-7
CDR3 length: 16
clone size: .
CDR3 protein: CAISGDTQGNSYEQYF
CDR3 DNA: TGTGCCATCAGTGGGGATACACAGGGAAACTCCTACGAGCAGTACTTC

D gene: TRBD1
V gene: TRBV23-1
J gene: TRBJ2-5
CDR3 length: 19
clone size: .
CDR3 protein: CASSQSHSRDRAYQETQYF
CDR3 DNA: TGCGCCAGCAGTCAATCCCATTCCCGGGACAGGGCGTACCAAGAGACCCAGTACTTC

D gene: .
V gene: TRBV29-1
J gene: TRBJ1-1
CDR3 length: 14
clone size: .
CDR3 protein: CSVAKGQANTEAFF
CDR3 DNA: TGCAGCGTTGCTAAGGGGCAGGCTAACACTGAAGCTTTCTTT

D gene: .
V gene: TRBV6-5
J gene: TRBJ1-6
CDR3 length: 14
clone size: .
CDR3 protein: CASGPTDRRGPLHF
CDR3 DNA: TGTGCCAGCGGGCCGACAGATCGAAGGGGACCCCTCCACTTT

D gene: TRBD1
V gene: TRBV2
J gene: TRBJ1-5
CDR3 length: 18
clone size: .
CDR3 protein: CASRRRGTGTGSNQPQHF
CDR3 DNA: TGTGCCAGCAGGAGGAGGGGAACAGGGACAGGTAGCAATCAGCCCCAGCATTTT

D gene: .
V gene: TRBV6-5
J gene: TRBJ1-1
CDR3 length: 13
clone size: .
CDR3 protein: CASSHGGGTEAFF
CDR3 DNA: TGTGCCAGCAGCCACGGGGGTGGCACTGAAGCTTTCTTT

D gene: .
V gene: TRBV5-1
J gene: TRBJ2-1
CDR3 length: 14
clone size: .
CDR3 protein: CASSLGFRDNEQFF
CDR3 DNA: TGCGCCAGCAGCTTGGGTTTCAGGGACAATGAGCAGTTCTTC

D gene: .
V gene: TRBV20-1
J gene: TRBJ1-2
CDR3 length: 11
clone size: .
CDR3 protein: CSARVGVGYTF
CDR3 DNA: TGCAGTGCTAGAGTAGGGGTCGGCTACACCTTC

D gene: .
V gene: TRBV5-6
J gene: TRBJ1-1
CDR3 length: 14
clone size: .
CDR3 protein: CASSSYGSIAEAFF
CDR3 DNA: TGTGCCAGCAGCTCGTATGGGAGCATAGCTGAAGCTTTCTTT

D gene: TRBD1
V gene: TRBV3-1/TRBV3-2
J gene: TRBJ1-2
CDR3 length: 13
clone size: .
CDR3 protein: CASSLRQGSGYTF
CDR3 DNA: TGTGCCAGCAGCCTCCGACAGGGATCTGGCTACACCTTC

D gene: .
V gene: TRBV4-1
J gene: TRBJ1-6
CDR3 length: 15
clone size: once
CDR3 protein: CASSQEGGAGSPLHF
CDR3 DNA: TGCGCCAGCAGCCAAGAAGGGGGGGCTGGTTCACCCCTCCACTTT

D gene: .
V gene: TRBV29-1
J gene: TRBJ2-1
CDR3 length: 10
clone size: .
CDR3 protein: CSVADREQFF
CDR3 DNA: TGCAGCGTAGCCGACAGGGAGCAGTTCTTC

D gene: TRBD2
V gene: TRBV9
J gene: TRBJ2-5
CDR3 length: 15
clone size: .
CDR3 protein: CASSVMSGGPETQYF
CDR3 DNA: TGTGCCAGCAGCGTAATGTCGGGGGGGCCAGAGACCCAGTACTTC

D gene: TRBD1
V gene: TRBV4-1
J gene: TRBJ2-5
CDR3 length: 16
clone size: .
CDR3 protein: CASSQTLQGAQETQYF
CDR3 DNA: TGCGCCAGCAGCCAGACCTTACAGGGGGCACAAGAGACCCAGTACTTC

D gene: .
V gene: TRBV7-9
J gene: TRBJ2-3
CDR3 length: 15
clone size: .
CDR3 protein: CASSLGVGATDTQYF
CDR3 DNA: TGTGCCAGCAGCTTAGGGGTGGGGGCTACAGATACGCAGTATTTT

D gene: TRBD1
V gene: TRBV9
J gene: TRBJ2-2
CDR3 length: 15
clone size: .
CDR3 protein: CASSGVTGSWGELFF
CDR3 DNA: TGTGCCAGCAGCGGGGTGACAGGGTCATGGGGGGAGCTGTTTTTT

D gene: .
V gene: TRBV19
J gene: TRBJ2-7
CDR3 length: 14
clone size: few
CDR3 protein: CASSISQTPNEQYF
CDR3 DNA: TGTGCCAGTAGTATCTCGCAGACTCCTAACGAGCAGTACTTC

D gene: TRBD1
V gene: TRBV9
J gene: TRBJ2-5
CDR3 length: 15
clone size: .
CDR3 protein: CASSARQGNQETQYF
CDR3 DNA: TGTGCCAGCAGCGCCAGACAGGGAAACCAAGAGACCCAGTACTTC

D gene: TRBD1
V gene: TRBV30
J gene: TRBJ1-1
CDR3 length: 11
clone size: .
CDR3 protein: CASDRGTEAFF
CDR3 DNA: TGTGCCAGCGACAGGGGCACTGAAGCTTTCTTT

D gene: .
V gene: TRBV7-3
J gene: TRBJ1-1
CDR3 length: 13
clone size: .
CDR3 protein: CASSFLSDTEAFF
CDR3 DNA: TGTGCCAGCAGCTTCCTCTCGGACACTGAAGCTTTCTTT

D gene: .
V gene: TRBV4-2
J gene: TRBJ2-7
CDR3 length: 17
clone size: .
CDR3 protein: CASSQGTTGSPSYEQYF
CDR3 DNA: TGTGCCAGCAGCCAAGGGACAACAGGGTCCCCCTCCTACGAGCAGTACTTC

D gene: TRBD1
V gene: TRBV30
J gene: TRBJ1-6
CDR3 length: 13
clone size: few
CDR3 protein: CAWGTGPNSPLHF
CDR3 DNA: TGTGCCTGGGGGACAGGGCCAAATTCACCCCTCCACTTT